This paragraph covers one T cell receptor (beta chain) sequence. Sequenced by immunoSEQ multiplex PCR; TCRdb stores in-frame clones only, minus some. The data hold some 25,000 clones, with approximately 84% observed a single time. These data originate in a study of PD-1 blockade in mismatch repair-deficient tumors. The CDR3 length is 13 residues. J was trimmed by 10 bases and V by 6 bases; bases with no gene match: 8. The germline V gene encodes CDR1 SNHLY and CDR2 FYNNEI. TCR sequencing covered a few patients who responded to pembrolizumab. The chain has TRBV2 and TRBJ2-1; 8 bases agree with TRBD2. The sequences come from PBMCs, collected before pembrolizumab treatment. This sequence was found in an adult with mismatch repair-deficient cancer. This CDR3 reads CASSILAGGEQFF. CDR3 nucleotide sequence: TGTGCCAGCAGCATTCTGGCGGGGGGAGAGCAGTTCTTC.